This T cell receptor beta chain emerged from a study of T cell repertoires in cytomegalovirus infection. General study results and limits: HLA-C-restricted CMV clonotypes gave the most frequent clonotype in two of eight donors.

Of note for this clonotype: Its target is unknown.

Germline assignment: CDR1 MNHEY and CDR2 SVGEGT. V was clipped by 0 bases and J by 5 bases, with 10 bases between them. This CDR3 contains 14 residues. Each CDR3 protein is one row after TCRdb ran MiXCR on the reads. The table lists around 69,000 distinct CDR3 sequences, approximately 20% of them singletons. The source is a human donor in good health (CMV status not recorded). Some clones in this sample may be carry-over from other donors' samples. Material: CD8+ T cells from cultured PBMCs, obtained from culture after CMV antigen stimulation. This rearrangement joins TRBV6-2 or TRBV6-3 to TRBJ2-5; TRBD1 might be the D (6 bases). CDR3 sequence: CASSYSTGGETQYF. CDR3 sequence (DNA): TGTGCCAGCAGTTACTCGACAGGCGGGGAGACCCAGTACTTC.